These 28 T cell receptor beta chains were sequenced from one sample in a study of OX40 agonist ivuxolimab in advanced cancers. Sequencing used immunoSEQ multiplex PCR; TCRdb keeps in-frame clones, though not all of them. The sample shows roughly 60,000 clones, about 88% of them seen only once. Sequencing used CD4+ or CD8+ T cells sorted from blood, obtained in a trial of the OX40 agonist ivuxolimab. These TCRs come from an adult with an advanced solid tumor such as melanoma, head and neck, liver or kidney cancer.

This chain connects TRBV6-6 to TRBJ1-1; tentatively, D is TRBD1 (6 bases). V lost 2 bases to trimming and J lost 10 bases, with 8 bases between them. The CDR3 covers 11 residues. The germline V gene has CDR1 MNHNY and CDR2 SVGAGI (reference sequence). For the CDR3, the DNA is TGTGCCAGCAGTTACGGCAGGGGAGCTTTCTTT. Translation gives CASSYGRGAFF.

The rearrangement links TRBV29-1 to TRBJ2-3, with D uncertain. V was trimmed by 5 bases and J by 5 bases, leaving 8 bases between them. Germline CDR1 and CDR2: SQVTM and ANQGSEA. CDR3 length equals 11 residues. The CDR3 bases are TGCAGCGTTAAGGGTCTAGATACGCAGTATTTT. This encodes CSVKGLDTQYF.

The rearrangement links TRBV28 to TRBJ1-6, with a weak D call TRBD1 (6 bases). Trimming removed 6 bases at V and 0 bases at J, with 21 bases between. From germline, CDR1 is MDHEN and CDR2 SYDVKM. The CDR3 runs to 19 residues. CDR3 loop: CASRPSWGAESSYNSPLHF. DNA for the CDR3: TGTGCCAGCAGACCCTCGTGGGGGGCAGAGAGCTCCTATAATTCACCCCTCCACTTT.

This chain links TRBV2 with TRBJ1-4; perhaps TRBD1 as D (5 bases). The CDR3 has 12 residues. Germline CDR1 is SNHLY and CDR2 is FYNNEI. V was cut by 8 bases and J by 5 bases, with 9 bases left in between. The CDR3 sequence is CASGTRNEKLFF. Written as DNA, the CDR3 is TGTGCCAGCGGGACTAGAAATGAAAAACTGTTTTTT.

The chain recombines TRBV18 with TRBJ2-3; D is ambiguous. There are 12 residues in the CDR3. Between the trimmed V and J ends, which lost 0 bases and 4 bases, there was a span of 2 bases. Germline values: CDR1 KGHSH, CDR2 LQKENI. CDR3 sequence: CASSPPADTQYF. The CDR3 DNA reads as TGTGCCAGCTCACCACCGGCAGATACGCAGTATTTT.

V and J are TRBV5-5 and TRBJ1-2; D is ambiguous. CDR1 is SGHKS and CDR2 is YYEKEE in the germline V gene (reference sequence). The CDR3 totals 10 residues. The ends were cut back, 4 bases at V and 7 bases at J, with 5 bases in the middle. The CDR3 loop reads CASSGPGYTF. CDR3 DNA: TGTGCCAGCAGCGGCCCTGGCTACACCTTC.

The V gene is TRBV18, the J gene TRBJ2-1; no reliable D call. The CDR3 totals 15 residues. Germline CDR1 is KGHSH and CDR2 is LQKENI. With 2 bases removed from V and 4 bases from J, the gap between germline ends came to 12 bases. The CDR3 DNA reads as TGTGCCAGCTCACCAAGCCGCCAGGATTACAATGAGCAGTTCTTC. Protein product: CASSPSRQDYNEQFF. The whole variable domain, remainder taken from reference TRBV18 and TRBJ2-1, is NAGVMQNPRHLVRRRGQEARLRCSPMKGHSHVYWYRQLPEEGLKFMVYLQKENIIDESGMPKERFSAEFPKEGPSILRIQQVVRGDSAAYFCASSPSRQDYNEQFFGPGTRLTVL.

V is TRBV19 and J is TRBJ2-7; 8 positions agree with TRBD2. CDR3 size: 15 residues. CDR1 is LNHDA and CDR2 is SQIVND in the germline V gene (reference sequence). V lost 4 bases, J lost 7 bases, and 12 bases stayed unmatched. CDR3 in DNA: TGTGCCAGTAGTACATCCCCGGGACTAGGAGCTGAGCAGTACTTC. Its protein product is CASSTSPGLGAEQYF.

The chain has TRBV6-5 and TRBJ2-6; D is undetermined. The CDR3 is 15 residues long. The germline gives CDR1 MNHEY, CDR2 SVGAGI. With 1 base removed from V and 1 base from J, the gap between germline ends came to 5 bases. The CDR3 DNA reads TGTGCCAGCAGTTACTGGGGATCTGGGGCCAACGTCCTGACTTTC. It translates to CASSYWGSGANVLTF.

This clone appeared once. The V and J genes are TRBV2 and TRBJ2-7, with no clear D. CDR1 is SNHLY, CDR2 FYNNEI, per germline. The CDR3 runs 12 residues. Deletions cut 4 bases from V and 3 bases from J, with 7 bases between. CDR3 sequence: CASSVEFYEQYF. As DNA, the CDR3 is TGTGCCAGCAGTGTGGAATTCTACGAGCAGTACTTC.

DNA of the CDR3: TGTGCCAGCAGTTTTAGGAGCTCCTACGAGCAGTACTTC. Amino acids: CASSFRSSYEQYF. The gene calls are TRBV27 and TRBJ2-7, with D unclear. The CDR3 contains 13 residues. Trimming removed 3 bases from V and 0 bases from J, with 6 bases in between. The germline gives CDR1 MNHEY, CDR2 SMNVEV (reference sequence).

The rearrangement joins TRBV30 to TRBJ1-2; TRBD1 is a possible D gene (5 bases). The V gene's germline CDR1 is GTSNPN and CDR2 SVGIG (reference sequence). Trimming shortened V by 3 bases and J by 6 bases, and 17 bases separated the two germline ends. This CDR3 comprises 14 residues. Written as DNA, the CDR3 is TGTGCCTGGAGGGAGGTGGGCAGGGCGGATGGCTACACCTTC. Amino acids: CAWREVGRADGYTF. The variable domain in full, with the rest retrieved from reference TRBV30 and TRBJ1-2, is SQTIHQWPATLVQPVGSPLSLECTVEGTSNPNLYWYRQAAGRGLQLLFYSVGIGQISSEVPQNLSASRPQDRQFILSSKKLLLSDSGFYLCAWREVGRADGYTFGSGTRLTVV.

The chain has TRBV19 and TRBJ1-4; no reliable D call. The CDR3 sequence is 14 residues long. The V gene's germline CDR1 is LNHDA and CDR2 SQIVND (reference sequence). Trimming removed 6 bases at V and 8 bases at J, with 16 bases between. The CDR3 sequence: CASRNARLREKLFF. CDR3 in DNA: TGTGCCAGTAGAAATGCGAGGCTGAGGGAAAAACTGTTTTTT.

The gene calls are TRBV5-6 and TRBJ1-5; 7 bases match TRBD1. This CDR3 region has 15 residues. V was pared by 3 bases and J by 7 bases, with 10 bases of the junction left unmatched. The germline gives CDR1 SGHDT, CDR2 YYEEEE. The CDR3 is CASSSRDRPGQPQHF. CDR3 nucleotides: TGTGCCAGCAGCTCGCGGGACAGACCTGGACAGCCCCAGCATTTT.

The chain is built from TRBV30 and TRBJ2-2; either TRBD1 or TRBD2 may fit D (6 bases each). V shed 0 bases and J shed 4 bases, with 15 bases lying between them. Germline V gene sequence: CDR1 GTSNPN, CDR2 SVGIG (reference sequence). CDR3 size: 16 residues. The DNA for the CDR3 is TGTGCCTGGAGTGTACTAGGGGGGCAGGGCACCGGGGAGCTGTTTTTT. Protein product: CAWSVLGGQGTGELFF.

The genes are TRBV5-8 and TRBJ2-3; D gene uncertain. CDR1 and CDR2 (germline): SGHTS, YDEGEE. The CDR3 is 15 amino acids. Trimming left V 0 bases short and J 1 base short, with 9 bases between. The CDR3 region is CASSLGRQRTDTQYF. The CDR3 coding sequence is TGTGCCAGCAGCTTGGGGCGACAACGCACAGATACGCAGTATTTT.

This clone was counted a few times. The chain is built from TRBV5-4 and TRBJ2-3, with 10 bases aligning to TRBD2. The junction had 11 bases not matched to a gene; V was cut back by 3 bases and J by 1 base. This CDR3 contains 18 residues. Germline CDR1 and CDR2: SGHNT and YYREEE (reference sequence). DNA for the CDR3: TGTGCCAGCAGCTCGGGACTAGCGATAGGAGGTGGCACAGATACGCAGTATTTT. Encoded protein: CASSSGLAIGGGTDTQYF.

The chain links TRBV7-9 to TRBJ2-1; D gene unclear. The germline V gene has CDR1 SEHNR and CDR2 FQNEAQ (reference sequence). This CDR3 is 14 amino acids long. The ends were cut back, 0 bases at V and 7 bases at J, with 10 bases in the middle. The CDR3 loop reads CASSLAGSFNEQFF. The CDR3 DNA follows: TGTGCCAGCAGCTTAGCGGGATCCTTTAATGAGCAGTTCTTC. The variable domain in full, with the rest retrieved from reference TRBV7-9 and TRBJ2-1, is DTGVSQNPRHKITKRGQNVTFRCDPISEHNRLYWYRQTLGQGPEFLTYFQNEAQLEKSRLLSDRFSAERPKGSFSTLEIQRTEQGDSAMYLCASSLAGSFNEQFFGPGTRLTVL.

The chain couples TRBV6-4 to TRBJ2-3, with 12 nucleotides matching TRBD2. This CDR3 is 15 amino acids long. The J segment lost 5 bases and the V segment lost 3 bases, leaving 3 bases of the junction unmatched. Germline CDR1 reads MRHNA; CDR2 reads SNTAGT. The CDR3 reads CASSEETSGGDTQYF. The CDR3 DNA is TGTGCCAGCAGTGAGGAGACTAGCGGGGGAGATACGCAGTATTTT.

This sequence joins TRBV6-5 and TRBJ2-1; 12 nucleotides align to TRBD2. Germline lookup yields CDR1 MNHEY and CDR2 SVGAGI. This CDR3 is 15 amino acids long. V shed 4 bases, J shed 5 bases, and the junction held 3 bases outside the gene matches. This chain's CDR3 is CASSLLAGGNNEQFF. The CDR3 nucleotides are TGTGCCAGCAGTTTGCTAGCGGGAGGGAACAATGAGCAGTTCTTC.

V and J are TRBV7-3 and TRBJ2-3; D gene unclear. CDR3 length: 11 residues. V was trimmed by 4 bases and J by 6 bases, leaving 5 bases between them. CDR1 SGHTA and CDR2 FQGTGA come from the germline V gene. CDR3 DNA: TGTGCCAGCAGCTCGGCTGATACGCAGTATTTT. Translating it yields CASSSADTQYF.

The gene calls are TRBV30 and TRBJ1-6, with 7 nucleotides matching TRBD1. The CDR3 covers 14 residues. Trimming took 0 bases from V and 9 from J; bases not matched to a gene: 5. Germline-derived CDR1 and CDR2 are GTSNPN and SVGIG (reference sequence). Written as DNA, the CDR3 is TGTGCCTGGAGTGTTCGACAGGGTGGTTCACCCCTCCACTTT. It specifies CAWSVRQGGSPLHF.

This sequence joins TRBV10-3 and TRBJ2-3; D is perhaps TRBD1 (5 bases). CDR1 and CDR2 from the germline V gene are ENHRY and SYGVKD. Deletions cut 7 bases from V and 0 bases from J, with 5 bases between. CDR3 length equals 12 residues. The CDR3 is CAIKGSTDTQYF. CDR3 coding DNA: TGTGCCATCAAGGGGAGCACAGATACGCAGTATTTT.

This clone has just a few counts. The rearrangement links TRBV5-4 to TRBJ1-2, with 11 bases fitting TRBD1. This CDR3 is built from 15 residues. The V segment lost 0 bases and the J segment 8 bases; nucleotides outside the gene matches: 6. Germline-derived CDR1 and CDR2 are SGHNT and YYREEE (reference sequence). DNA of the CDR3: TGTGCCAGCAGCTTGGTTATGGGACAGGGGGAGGGCTACACCTTC. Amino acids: CASSLVMGQGEGYTF.

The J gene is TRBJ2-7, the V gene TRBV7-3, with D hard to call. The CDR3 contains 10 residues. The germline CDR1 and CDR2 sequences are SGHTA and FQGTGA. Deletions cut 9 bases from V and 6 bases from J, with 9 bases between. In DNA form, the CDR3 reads TGTGCCAGGGAGTACGGCGAGCAGTACTTC. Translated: CAREYGEQYF.

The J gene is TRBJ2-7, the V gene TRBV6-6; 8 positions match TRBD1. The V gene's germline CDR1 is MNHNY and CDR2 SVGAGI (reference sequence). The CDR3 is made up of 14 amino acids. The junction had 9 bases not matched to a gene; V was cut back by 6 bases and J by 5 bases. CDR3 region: CASRPQGASDEQYF. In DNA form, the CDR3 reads TGTGCCAGCAGACCCCAGGGGGCGAGCGACGAGCAGTACTTC.

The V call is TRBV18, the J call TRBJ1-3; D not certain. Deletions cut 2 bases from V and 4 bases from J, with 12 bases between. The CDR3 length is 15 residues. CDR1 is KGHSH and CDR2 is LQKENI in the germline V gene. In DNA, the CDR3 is TGTGCCAGCTCACCAGGGCCCGAGGGCGGAAACACCATATATTTT. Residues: CASSPGPEGGNTIYF.

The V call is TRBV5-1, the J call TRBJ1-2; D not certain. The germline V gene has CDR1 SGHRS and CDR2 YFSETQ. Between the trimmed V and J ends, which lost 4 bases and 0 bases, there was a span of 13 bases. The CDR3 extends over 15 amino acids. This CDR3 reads CASSVSGPANYGYTF. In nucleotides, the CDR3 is TGCGCCAGCAGCGTATCCGGGCCAGCTAACTATGGCTACACCTTC.